A selection of T cell receptor beta chains follows, all from one sample in a study of human T cells and chemical hapten exposure. TCRdb processed the RACE reads anew with MiXCR; each CDR3 protein has one entry. This sample has just over 90,000 distinct CDR3 sequences, with approximately 8.2% found just once. Specimen: whole blood. These receptors were taken from a female donor in good health. Some clones in this sample may be carry-over from other donors' samples. The CDR3 runs from the conserved cysteine through the conserved F or W. The order of the fields is D gene, J gene, CDR3 length, V gene, clone size, CDR3 protein, CDR3 DNA. D genes are given only for firm matches. Clone size is given for some rows only: seen once, a few or many times, or a class if the clone is expanded.

d_call: TRBD1
j_call: TRBJ1-5
cdr3_length: 16
v_call: TRBV6-1
clone_size: few
cdr3_aa: CASRLLQGYSNQPQHF
cdr3_nt: TGTGCCAGCAGGCTATTACAGGGGTATAGCAATCAGCCCCAGCATTTT

d_call: TRBD2
j_call: TRBJ2-6
cdr3_length: 18
v_call: TRBV7-9
clone_size: many
cdr3_aa: CASSKRGLAFSGANVLTF
cdr3_nt: TGTGCCAGCAGCAAAAGAGGACTAGCCTTCTCTGGGGCCAACGTCCTGACTTTC

d_call: NA
j_call: TRBJ2-1
cdr3_length: 14
v_call: TRBV20-1
clone_size: many
cdr3_aa: CSAIRRESRNEQFF
cdr3_nt: TGCAGTGCTATCCGTCGGGAGAGTCGCAATGAGCAGTTCTTC

d_call: NA
j_call: TRBJ1-5
cdr3_length: 14
v_call: TRBV12-3/TRBV12-4
clone_size: NA
cdr3_aa: CASRVGAENQPQHF
cdr3_nt: TGTGCCAGCAGGGTGGGGGCGGAAAATCAGCCCCAGCATTTT

d_call: NA
j_call: TRBJ2-1
cdr3_length: 14
v_call: TRBV7-9
clone_size: NA
cdr3_aa: CASSLLLDENEQFF
cdr3_nt: TGTGCCAGCAGCTTACTCCTAGATGAGAATGAGCAGTTCTTC

d_call: NA
j_call: TRBJ2-1
cdr3_length: 12
v_call: TRBV7-3
clone_size: few
cdr3_aa: CASSLIGNEQFF
cdr3_nt: TGTGCCAGCAGCTTAATAGGCAATGAGCAGTTCTTC

d_call: NA
j_call: TRBJ2-7
cdr3_length: 12
v_call: TRBV10-1
clone_size: many
cdr3_aa: CASSENVYEQYF
cdr3_nt: TGCGCCAGCAGTGAGAACGTCTACGAGCAGTACTTC

d_call: NA
j_call: TRBJ2-3
cdr3_length: 12
v_call: TRBV7-2
clone_size: many
cdr3_aa: CASSRGADTQYF
cdr3_nt: TGTGCCAGCAGCCGCGGGGCAGATACGCAGTATTTT

d_call: TRBD2
j_call: TRBJ2-3
cdr3_length: 18
v_call: TRBV13
clone_size: few
cdr3_aa: CASSSGLAGEFWPDTQYF
cdr3_nt: TGTGCCAGCAGCTCTGGACTAGCGGGAGAGTTTTGGCCAGATACGCAGTATTTT

d_call: TRBD1
j_call: TRBJ1-6
cdr3_length: 15
v_call: TRBV13
clone_size: NA
cdr3_aa: CASRGGQGALSPLHF
cdr3_nt: TGTGCCAGCAGGGGCGGACAGGGGGCTCTTTCACCCCTCCACTTT

d_call: NA
j_call: TRBJ2-7
cdr3_length: 14
v_call: TRBV6-2/TRBV6-3
clone_size: many
cdr3_aa: CASSSTGTSYEQYF
cdr3_nt: TGTGCCAGCAGCTCGACCGGGACCTCCTACGAGCAGTACTTC

d_call: TRBD2
j_call: TRBJ2-1
cdr3_length: 17
v_call: TRBV9
clone_size: few
cdr3_aa: CASSVVSREGLYNEQFF
cdr3_nt: TGTGCCAGCAGCGTAGTATCGCGGGAGGGCCTCTACAATGAGCAGTTCTTC

d_call: NA
j_call: TRBJ1-1
cdr3_length: 13
v_call: TRBV12-5
clone_size: many
cdr3_aa: CASGLVGSTEAFF
cdr3_nt: TGTGCTAGTGGTTTGGTGGGGAGCACTGAAGCTTTCTTT

d_call: NA
j_call: TRBJ2-3
cdr3_length: 12
v_call: TRBV28
clone_size: many
cdr3_aa: CASSLRLNTQYF
cdr3_nt: TGTGCCAGCAGTTTAAGGCTGAATACGCAGTATTTT

d_call: TRBD1
j_call: TRBJ2-2
cdr3_length: 15
v_call: TRBV20-1
clone_size: NA
cdr3_aa: CSASDLHRGSGELFF
cdr3_nt: TGCAGTGCTTCAGACTTACACAGGGGTTCCGGGGAGCTGTTTTTT

d_call: TRBD2
j_call: TRBJ2-7
cdr3_length: 18
v_call: TRBV28
clone_size: few
cdr3_aa: CASSSPTSGRAASYEQYF
cdr3_nt: TGTGCCAGCAGTTCCCCCACTAGCGGGAGGGCCGCATCCTACGAGCAGTACTTC

d_call: TRBD2
j_call: TRBJ2-7
cdr3_length: 16
v_call: TRBV28
clone_size: NA
cdr3_aa: CASSRGTSRRAYEQYF
cdr3_nt: TGTGCCAGCAGCCGAGGGACTAGCAGGAGGGCCTACGAGCAGTACTTC

d_call: NA
j_call: TRBJ1-5
cdr3_length: 13
v_call: TRBV12-3/TRBV12-4
clone_size: many
cdr3_aa: CASSLIGFQPQHF
cdr3_nt: TGTGCCAGCAGTTTAATAGGGTTTCAGCCCCAGCATTTT

d_call: NA
j_call: TRBJ2-3
cdr3_length: 15
v_call: TRBV6-1
clone_size: many
cdr3_aa: CASSGGVGSTDTQYF
cdr3_nt: TGTGCCAGCAGTGGTGGAGTGGGGTCCACAGATACGCAGTATTTT

d_call: TRBD1
j_call: TRBJ1-4
cdr3_length: 13
v_call: TRBV29-1
clone_size: many
cdr3_aa: CSVGTGRDEKLFF
cdr3_nt: TGCAGCGTCGGGACAGGACGAGACGAAAAACTGTTTTTT

d_call: TRBD1
j_call: TRBJ1-1
cdr3_length: 12
v_call: TRBV29-1
clone_size: NA
cdr3_aa: CSSRQGLTEAFF
cdr3_nt: TGCAGCTCGCGACAGGGGTTAACTGAAGCTTTCTTT

d_call: TRBD1
j_call: TRBJ1-4
cdr3_length: 14
v_call: TRBV6-5
clone_size: few
cdr3_aa: CASSPDRVDEKLFF
cdr3_nt: TGTGCCAGCAGTCCCGACAGGGTGGATGAAAAACTGTTTTTT

d_call: NA
j_call: TRBJ1-5
cdr3_length: 15
v_call: TRBV28
clone_size: few
cdr3_aa: CASSLRRVRNQPQHF
cdr3_nt: TGTGCCAGCAGTTTAAGAAGGGTTAGGAATCAGCCCCAGCATTTT

d_call: NA
j_call: TRBJ2-1
cdr3_length: 13
v_call: TRBV30
clone_size: few
cdr3_aa: CAWNRDSYNEQFF
cdr3_nt: TGTGCCTGGAATAGGGATTCCTACAATGAGCAGTTCTTC

d_call: NA
j_call: TRBJ2-7
cdr3_length: 13
v_call: TRBV28
clone_size: NA
cdr3_aa: CASSYDNSYEHYF
cdr3_nt: TGTGCCAGCAGTTACGACAACTCCTACGAGCACTACTTC

d_call: TRBD2
j_call: TRBJ2-3
cdr3_length: 18
v_call: TRBV20-1
clone_size: many
cdr3_aa: CSARSFAGGVMGTDTQYF
cdr3_nt: TGCAGTGCTAGGAGTTTTGCGGGAGGAGTTATGGGCACAGATACGCAGTATTTT

d_call: NA
j_call: TRBJ1-1
cdr3_length: 13
v_call: TRBV20-1
clone_size: few
cdr3_aa: CSARRQRPNEAFF
cdr3_nt: TGCAGTGCTAGGAGACAGAGGCCCAATGAAGCTTTCTTT

d_call: NA
j_call: TRBJ1-1
cdr3_length: 14
v_call: TRBV4-1
clone_size: many
cdr3_aa: CASSPDSKNTEAFF
cdr3_nt: TGCGCCAGCAGCCCGGACAGTAAGAACACTGAAGCTTTCTTT

d_call: NA
j_call: TRBJ2-1
cdr3_length: 15
v_call: TRBV7-9
clone_size: NA
cdr3_aa: CASRPTGSSYNEQFF
cdr3_nt: TGTGCCAGCAGGCCAACAGGCAGCTCCTACAATGAGCAGTTCTTC

d_call: NA
j_call: TRBJ2-2
cdr3_length: 15
v_call: TRBV10-3
clone_size: many
cdr3_aa: CAISEGGLNTGELFF
cdr3_nt: TGTGCCATCAGTGAAGGCGGACTGAACACCGGGGAGCTGTTTTTT

d_call: TRBD1
j_call: TRBJ1-6
cdr3_length: 15
v_call: TRBV20-1
clone_size: many
cdr3_aa: CSAREPQGDNSPLHF
cdr3_nt: TGCAGTGCTAGAGAGCCACAGGGGGATAATTCACCCCTCCACTTT

d_call: TRBD2
j_call: TRBJ2-3
cdr3_length: 11
v_call: TRBV30
clone_size: NA
cdr3_aa: CAGRGTNTQYF
cdr3_nt: TGTGCCGGGAGGGGCACGAATACGCAGTATTTT

d_call: NA
j_call: TRBJ1-2
cdr3_length: 14
v_call: TRBV30
clone_size: NA
cdr3_aa: CAWWGVRGKQGYTF
cdr3_nt: TGTGCCTGGTGGGGGGTGAGGGGGAAACAGGGCTACACCTTC

d_call: TRBD2
j_call: TRBJ2-3
cdr3_length: 16
v_call: TRBV20-1
clone_size: few
cdr3_aa: CSARLWTSGRTDTQYF
cdr3_nt: TGCAGTGCTAGACTTTGGACTAGCGGGAGAACAGATACGCAGTATTTT

d_call: NA
j_call: TRBJ1-3
cdr3_length: 14
v_call: TRBV2
clone_size: NA
cdr3_aa: CASIPRGSGNTIYF
cdr3_nt: TGTGCCAGCATCCCGCGGGGGAGCGGAAACACCATATATTTT

d_call: NA
j_call: TRBJ2-7
cdr3_length: 11
v_call: TRBV20-1
clone_size: many
cdr3_aa: CSAILAYEQYF
cdr3_nt: TGCAGTGCTATACTAGCCTACGAGCAGTACTTC

d_call: TRBD1
j_call: TRBJ1-2
cdr3_length: 15
v_call: TRBV7-9
clone_size: NA
cdr3_aa: CASTGDRGLNYGYTF
cdr3_nt: TGTGCCAGCACCGGAGACAGGGGGCTGAACTATGGCTACACCTTC

d_call: TRBD1
j_call: TRBJ1-2
cdr3_length: 14
v_call: TRBV6-5
clone_size: many
cdr3_aa: CASSWRQGAEGYTF
cdr3_nt: TGTGCCAGCAGTTGGAGACAGGGGGCAGAAGGCTACACCTTC

d_call: TRBD2
j_call: TRBJ2-7
cdr3_length: 18
v_call: TRBV14
clone_size: few
cdr3_aa: CASSQVRLAGGSSYEQYF
cdr3_nt: TGTGCCAGCAGCCAAGTGCGGCTAGCGGGAGGCAGCTCCTACGAGCAGTACTTC

d_call: NA
j_call: TRBJ2-7
cdr3_length: 14
v_call: TRBV6-1
clone_size: few
cdr3_aa: CASRTKPTPYEQYF
cdr3_nt: TGTGCCAGCAGAACGAAACCGACACCCTACGAGCAGTACTTC

d_call: TRBD2
j_call: TRBJ2-1
cdr3_length: 15
v_call: TRBV11-2
clone_size: few
cdr3_aa: CASSPTSGRFNEQFF
cdr3_nt: TGTGCCAGCAGCCCTACTAGCGGGAGGTTCAATGAGCAGTTCTTC

d_call: TRBD1
j_call: TRBJ2-1
cdr3_length: 14
v_call: TRBV20-1
clone_size: many
cdr3_aa: CSAGGQGPYNEQFF
cdr3_nt: TGCAGTGCCGGGGGACAGGGCCCCTACAATGAGCAGTTCTTC

d_call: NA
j_call: TRBJ2-6
cdr3_length: 18
v_call: TRBV13
clone_size: NA
cdr3_aa: CASSISSLRSSGANVLTF
cdr3_nt: TGTGCCAGCAGCATCTCTAGCCTAAGGAGCTCTGGGGCCAACGTCCTGACTTTC

d_call: TRBD2
j_call: TRBJ2-7
cdr3_length: 15
v_call: TRBV6-5
clone_size: many
cdr3_aa: CASSYSAGGFYEQYF
cdr3_nt: TGTGCCAGCAGTTACTCAGCGGGAGGATTCTACGAGCAGTACTTC

d_call: NA
j_call: TRBJ2-5
cdr3_length: 14
v_call: TRBV7-2
clone_size: few
cdr3_aa: CASSLGPAQETQYF
cdr3_nt: TGTGCCAGCAGCTTAGGACCGGCGCAAGAGACCCAGTACTTC

d_call: NA
j_call: TRBJ2-6
cdr3_length: 16
v_call: TRBV27
clone_size: NA
cdr3_aa: CASRAGTLTGANVLTF
cdr3_nt: TGTGCCAGCAGAGCCGGGACTCTTACTGGGGCCAACGTCCTGACTTTC

d_call: TRBD1
j_call: TRBJ1-3
cdr3_length: 16
v_call: TRBV4-1
clone_size: few
cdr3_aa: CASSHYTGVAGNTIYF
cdr3_nt: TGCGCCAGCAGCCATTATACAGGGGTTGCTGGAAACACCATATATTTT

d_call: NA
j_call: TRBJ2-7
cdr3_length: 15
v_call: TRBV7-9
clone_size: many
cdr3_aa: CASSLDRALSYEQYF
cdr3_nt: TGTGCCAGCAGCTTAGATCGGGCACTCTCCTACGAGCAGTACTTC

d_call: NA
j_call: TRBJ2-5
cdr3_length: 13
v_call: TRBV7-2
clone_size: many
cdr3_aa: CASSSGPRETQYF
cdr3_nt: TGTGCCAGCAGCTCGGGACCACGAGAGACCCAGTACTTC

d_call: NA
j_call: TRBJ1-1
cdr3_length: 14
v_call: TRBV12-3/TRBV12-4
clone_size: NA
cdr3_aa: CASSRGPVNTEAFF
cdr3_nt: TGTGCCAGCAGCCGGGGTCCAGTTAACACTGAAGCTTTCTTT

d_call: TRBD2
j_call: TRBJ2-1
cdr3_length: 15
v_call: TRBV12-3/TRBV12-4
clone_size: NA
cdr3_aa: CASSSGLAGVDEQFF
cdr3_nt: TGTGCCAGCAGTTCGGGACTAGCGGGAGTGGATGAGCAGTTCTTC

d_call: TRBD1
j_call: TRBJ1-5
cdr3_length: 17
v_call: TRBV9
clone_size: few
cdr3_aa: CASSAGTGVYSNQPQHF
cdr3_nt: TGTGCCAGCAGCGCAGGGACAGGGGTATATAGCAATCAGCCCCAGCATTTT

d_call: NA
j_call: TRBJ2-1
cdr3_length: 15
v_call: TRBV4-3
clone_size: NA
cdr3_aa: CASSQSSHFYNEQFF
cdr3_nt: TGCGCCAGCAGCCAAAGTTCACACTTTTACAATGAGCAGTTCTTC

d_call: NA
j_call: TRBJ1-3
cdr3_length: 13
v_call: TRBV7-2
clone_size: few
cdr3_aa: CASSLARGNTIYF
cdr3_nt: TGTGCCAGCAGCTTAGCGCGTGGAAACACCATATATTTT

d_call: NA
j_call: TRBJ2-3
cdr3_length: 13
v_call: TRBV2
clone_size: few
cdr3_aa: CASSEGPRDTQYF
cdr3_nt: TGTGCCAGCAGTGAGGGACCTAGAGATACGCAGTATTTT